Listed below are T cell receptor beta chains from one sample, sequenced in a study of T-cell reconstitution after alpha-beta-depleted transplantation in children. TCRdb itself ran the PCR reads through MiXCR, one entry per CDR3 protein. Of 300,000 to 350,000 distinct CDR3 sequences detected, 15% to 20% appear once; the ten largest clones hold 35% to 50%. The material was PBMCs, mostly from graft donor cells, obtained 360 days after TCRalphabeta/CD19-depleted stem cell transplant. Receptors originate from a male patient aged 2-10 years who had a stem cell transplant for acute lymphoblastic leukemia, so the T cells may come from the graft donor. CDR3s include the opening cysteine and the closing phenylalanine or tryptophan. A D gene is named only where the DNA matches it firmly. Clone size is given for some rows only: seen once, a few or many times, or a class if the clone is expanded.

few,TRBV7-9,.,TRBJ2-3,CASSPTLPTDTQYF,TGTGCCAGCAGCCCAACCCTTCCCACAGATACGCAGTATTTT
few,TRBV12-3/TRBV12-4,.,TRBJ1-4,CASSFPGDEKLFF,TGTGCCAGCAGTTTTCCAGGGGATGAAAAACTGTTTTTT
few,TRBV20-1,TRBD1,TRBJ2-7,CSAPTGETYEQYF,TGCAGTGCTCCGACAGGGGAGACCTACGAGCAGTACTTC
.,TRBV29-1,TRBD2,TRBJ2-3,CSVPGGLAVLSDTQYF,TGCAGCGTTCCCGGGGGACTAGCGGTCTTGTCGGATACGCAGTATTTT
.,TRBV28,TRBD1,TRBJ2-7,CASSYRPGQGYEQNF,TGTGCCAGCAGTTATCGTCCGGGACAGGGTTACGAGCAGAACTTC
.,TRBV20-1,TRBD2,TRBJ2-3,CSATPGLAGGPEEVDTQYF,TGCAGTGCTACACCGGGACTAGCGGGAGGACCAGAGGAAGTAGATACGCAGTATTTT
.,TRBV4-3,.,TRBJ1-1,CASSQEPRQVNTEAFF,TGCGCCAGCAGCCAAGAACCGAGACAGGTTAACACTGAAGCTTTCTTT
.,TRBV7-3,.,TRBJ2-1,CASSLTVSSYNEQFF,TGTGCCAGCAGCTTGACCGTGAGCTCCTACAATGAGCAGTTCTTC
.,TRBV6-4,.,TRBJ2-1,CASSDSLAGVDEQFF,TGTGCCAGCAGTGACTCGCTGGCAGGGGTTGATGAGCAGTTCTTC
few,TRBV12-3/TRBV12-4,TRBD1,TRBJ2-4,CASTQTPDRGANIQYF,TGTGCCAGCACCCAAACCCCGGACAGGGGGGCAAACATTCAGTACTTC
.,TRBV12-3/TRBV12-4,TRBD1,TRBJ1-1,CASSLEGTGKAFF,TGTGCCAGCAGCTTAGAAGGGACAGGGAAAGCTTTCTTT
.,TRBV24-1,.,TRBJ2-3,CATSDRSVGDDTQYF,TGTGCCACCAGTGACCGCTCAGTGGGGGACGATACGCAGTATTTT
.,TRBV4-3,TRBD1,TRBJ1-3,CASSQGTGLNTIYF,TGCGCCAGCAGCCAAGGGACAGGGCTAAACACCATATATTTT
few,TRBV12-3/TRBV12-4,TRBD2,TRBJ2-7,CASSWTSGAEQYF,TGTGCCAGCAGTTGGACTAGCGGGGCCGAGCAGTACTTC
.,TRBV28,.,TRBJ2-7,CASSALVTESSYEQYF,TGTGCCAGCAGTGCCCTCGTAACAGAGAGCTCCTACGAGCAGTACTTC
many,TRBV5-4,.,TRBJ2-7,CASSLSGFPYEQYF,TGTGCCAGCAGCTTGAGCGGGTTTCCCTACGAGCAGTACTTC
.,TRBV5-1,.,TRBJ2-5,CASSFGDGARQETQYF,TGCGCCAGCAGCTTCGGGGACGGGGCTAGGCAAGAGACCCAGTACTTC
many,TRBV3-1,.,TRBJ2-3,CASSPPLGTATADTQYF,TGTGCCAGCAGCCCACCCCTGGGGACGGCGACGGCAGATACGCAGTATTTT
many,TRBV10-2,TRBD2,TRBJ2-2,CASSASGRTGELFF,TGCGCCAGCAGTGCGAGCGGGAGGACCGGGGAGCTGTTTTTT
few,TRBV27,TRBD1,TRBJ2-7,CASSPQQGIVYEQYF,TGTGCCAGCAGTCCTCAACAGGGGATAGTCTACGAGCAGTACTTC
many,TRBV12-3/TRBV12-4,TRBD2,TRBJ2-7,CASSSGLAVVSYEQYF,TGTGCCAGCAGTTCCGGACTAGCGGTAGTCTCCTACGAGCAGTACTTC
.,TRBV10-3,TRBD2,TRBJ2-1,CAIRTGTNPYNEQFF,TGTGCCATCAGAACCGGGACTAACCCGTACAATGAGCAGTTCTTC
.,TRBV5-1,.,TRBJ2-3,CASSFRTAGGTDTQYF,TGCGCCAGCAGCTTCCGGACGGCCGGGGGCACAGATACGCAGTATTTT
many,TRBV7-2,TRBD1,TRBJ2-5,CASSSRQGWEETQYF,TGTGCCAGCAGCTCTAGACAGGGATGGGAAGAGACCCAGTACTTC
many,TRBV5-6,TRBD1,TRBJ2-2,CASSPRQGRTGELFF,TGTGCCAGCAGCCCACGACAGGGACGCACCGGGGAGCTGTTTTTT
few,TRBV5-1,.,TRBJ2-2,CASSFRTARGTNTGELFF,TGCGCCAGCAGCTTCCGGACAGCGAGGGGGACGAACACCGGGGAGCTGTTTTTT
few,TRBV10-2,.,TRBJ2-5,CASGHGTPYQETQYF,TGCGCCAGCGGCCACGGGACACCCTACCAAGAGACCCAGTACTTC
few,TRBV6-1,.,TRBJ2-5,CASTIGGARKETQYF,TGTGCCAGCACTATTGGGGGGGCGAGGAAAGAGACCCAGTACTTC
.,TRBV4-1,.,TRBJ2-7,CTSSQDMASGVLYEQYF,TGCACCAGCAGCCAAGATATGGCCAGTGGGGTCCTGTACGAGCAGTACTTC
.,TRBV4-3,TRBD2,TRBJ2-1,CASSPDRTSRYNEQFF,TGCGCCAGCAGCCCCGACAGGACTAGCAGATACAATGAGCAGTTCTTC
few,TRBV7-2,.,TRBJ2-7,CASSVAAPSYEQYF,TGTGCCAGCAGCGTAGCGGCCCCCTCCTACGAGCAGTACTTC
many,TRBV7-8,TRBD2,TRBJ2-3,CASSLRGRAVDTQYF,TGTGCCAGCAGCTTACGCGGGAGGGCCGTAGATACGCAGTATTTT
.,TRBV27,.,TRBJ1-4,CASKQEAGANEKLFF,TGTGCCAGCAAACAGGAGGCGGGAGCTAATGAAAAACTGTTTTTT
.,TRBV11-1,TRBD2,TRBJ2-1,CASSPGLAGGSGRYNEQFF,TGTGCCAGCAGCCCCGGACTAGCGGGAGGGTCTGGCCGATACAATGAGCAGTTCTTC
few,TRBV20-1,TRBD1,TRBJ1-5,CSARGAGGNQPQHF,TGCAGTGCTCGAGGGGCAGGGGGGAATCAGCCCCAGCATTTT
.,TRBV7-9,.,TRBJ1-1,CASSPGAQGGFF,TGTGCCAGCAGCCCCGGGGCCCAAGGGGGATTCTTT
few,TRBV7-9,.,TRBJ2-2,CASSPTRSGELFF,TGTGCCAGCAGCCCAACGCGGTCGGGGGAGCTGTTTTTT
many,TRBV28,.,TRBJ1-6,CASRPSGGNSPLHF,TGTGCCAGCAGACCTTCAGGTGGTAATTCACCCCTCCACTTT
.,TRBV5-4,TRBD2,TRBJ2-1,CASTLAGESYNEQFF,TGTGCCAGCACGCTAGCGGGAGAGTCATACAATGAGCAGTTCTTC
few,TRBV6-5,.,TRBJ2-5,CASSSPEAAKETQYF,TGTGCCAGCAGTTCCCCGGAGGCGGCGAAAGAGACCCAGTACTTC
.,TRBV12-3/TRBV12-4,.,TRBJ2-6,CASSQRGSGANVLTF,TGTGCCAGCAGTCAACGGGGCTCTGGGGCCAACGTCCTGACTTTC
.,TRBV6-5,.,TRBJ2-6,CASLSGGANVLTF,TGTGCCAGCTTGTCAGGAGGGGCCAACGTCCTGACTTTC
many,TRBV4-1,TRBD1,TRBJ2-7,CASSQGTGRGEQYF,TGCGCCAGCAGCCAGGGGACAGGCCGGGGCGAGCAGTACTTC
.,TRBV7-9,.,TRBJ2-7,CASSPGVVYEQYF,TGTGCCAGCAGCCCAGGGGTGGTCTACGAGCAGTACTTC
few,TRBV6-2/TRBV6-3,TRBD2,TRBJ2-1,CASSYRYLGLARHNEQFF,TGTGCCAGCAGTTACCGTTATTTGGGACTAGCGAGGCACAATGAGCAGTTCTTC
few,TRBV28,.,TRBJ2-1,CASTLLAGRGYNEQFF,TGTGCCAGCACGCTACTCGCGGGAAGGGGGTACAATGAGCAGTTCTTC
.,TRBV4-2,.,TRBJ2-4,CASSQDLKGEIQYF,TGTGCCAGCAGCCAAGATTTAAAGGGGGAGATTCAGTACTTC
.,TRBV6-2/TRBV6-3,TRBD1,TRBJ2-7,CASSIYPGQGTYEQYF,TGTGCCAGCAGTATCTACCCGGGACAGGGGACCTACGAGCAGTACTTC
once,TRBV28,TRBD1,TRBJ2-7,CASSLYGTGTYEQYF,TGTGCCAGCAGTTTATACGGGACAGGGACCTACGAGCAGTACTTC